The rows below give T cell receptor beta chains drawn from one sample of a study of blood T cells in healthy people across ages. TCRdb reprocessed the 5' RACE reads via MiXCR and lists one record per CDR3 protein. The top ten hold 15% to 19% of the sample, which has about 700,000 distinct CDR3 sequences, approximately 29% seen once. The sample was blood. The receptors stem from a woman of 80 years or more in good health. CDR3s include the opening cysteine and the closing phenylalanine or tryptophan. Rows give clone size only sometimes, using once, few, many, or a class for an expanded clone.

clone size | CDR3 length | V gene | CDR3 protein
many | 16 | TRBV7-2 | CASRSPGTGSAETQYF
many | 17 | TRBV3-1 | CASSQDWTGMITDTQYF
many | 18 | TRBV20-1 | CSARDGPGGQSSLDTQYF
few | 18 | TRBV7-2 | CASSLAPTGRTVSYEQYF
many | 16 | TRBV5-1 | CASSLGTGTRPYEQYF
NA | 18 | TRBV7-2 | CASSSKGQGAGAKNIQYF
NA | 14 | TRBV20-1 | CCVRGASSNQPQHF
many | 15 | TRBV5-1 | CASSFLAGGTGELFF
NA | 15 | TRBV4-2 | CASSQDPGGDYEQFF
many | 15 | TRBV4-1 | CASSQDQGRNYGYTF
few | 15 | TRBV6-5 | CASSPWDRSHGIQYF
NA | 14 | TRBV20-1 | CSAPPTSSYNEQFF
few | 15 | TRBV5-1 | CASSSDIGLNTEAFF
many | 15 | TRBV20-1 | CSARGPGRENEKLFF
many | 18 | TRBV5-1 | CASSLGGSGGHRVDEQYF
many | 15 | TRBV6-2/TRBV6-3 | CASSRGAYGVETQYF
many | 18 | TRBV7-9 | CASSLVPVGGFSYNEQFF
few | 15 | TRBV28 | CASSFGRSSYNEQYF
NA | 13 | TRBV5-1 | CASSFEGPHEQYF
NA | 15 | TRBV7-6 | CASSTSGGASEKLFF
many | 20 | TRBV9 | CASSARWASGGATGSNEQFF
many | 19 | TRBV4-3 | CASSLKGKGQVSGANVLTF
many | 20 | TRBV7-9 | CASSLGASPGHLSGANVLTF
NA | 14 | TRBV19 | CATAIYSSYNEQFF
many | 14 | TRBV20-1 | CSAPFSAGGHTQYF
NA | 13 | TRBV28 | CASRPGGRNGYTF
many | 14 | TRBV5-1 | CASSLAIGTDTQYF
many | 16 | TRBV5-1 | CASSLGWGAVNTEAFF